The next 27 T cell receptor beta chains were all read from a single sample in a study of cytomegalovirus exposure and HLA in healthy donors. Sequencing was performed with immunoSEQ multiplex PCR; in TCRdb, only in-frame clones are kept and a portion is missing. The sample lists some 140,000 clones, approximately 84% occurring once. Material: PBMCs. Receptors were obtained from a young woman in good health and CMV-seronegative.

With regard to this clone: Other DNA sequences in the same sample also yield this CDR3. This chain joins TRBV15 and TRBJ2-2, with D uncertain. The CDR3 sequence is 15 residues long. V shed 1 base and J shed 2 bases, with 8 bases lying between them. The germline CDR1 and CDR2 sequences are LNHNV and YYDKDF (reference sequence). DNA for the CDR3: TGTGCCACCAGCAGAGGTGGTAGCAACACCGGGGAGCTGTTTTTT. Its protein is CATSRGGSNTGELFF.

The J gene is TRBJ2-7, the V gene TRBV27; possible D gene TRBD2, 6 bases. Germline CDR1 MNHEY, CDR2 SMNVEV (reference sequence). Trimming took off 8 bases at V and 4 bases at J, with 15 bases between the two ends. The CDR3 sequence is 13 residues long. The CDR3 is CASGWGVAYEQYF. The DNA for the CDR3 is TGTGCCAGCGGGTGGGGGGTAGCATACGAGCAGTACTTC.

The CDR3 coding sequence is TGTGCCAGCAGGGAATACAGGGGTTTTGCTAATGAAAAACTGTTTTTT. It translates to CASREYRGFANEKLFF. The chain carries TRBV6-1 and TRBJ1-4; 7 bases map to TRBD1. With V trimmed by 6 bases and J by 3 bases, 10 bases remained unmatched. CDR3 length: 16 residues. The V gene's germline CDR1 is MNHNS and CDR2 SASEGT.

This rearrangement joins TRBV4-3 to TRBJ2-1; D perhaps matches TRBD1 (5 bases). The ends were cut back, 2 bases at V and 0 bases at J, with 5 bases in the middle. This CDR3 is built from 14 residues. Germline values: CDR1 LGHNA, CDR2 YSLEER. The CDR3 DNA is TGCGCCAGCAGCCAACAGGGCTCCTACAATGAGCAGTTCTTC. This translates into CASSQQGSYNEQFF.

This chain connects TRBV4-1 to TRBJ2-2; TRBD2 agrees at 9 bases. The J segment lost 5 bases and the V segment lost 4 bases, leaving 8 bases of the junction unmatched. Germline CDR1 is MGHRA and CDR2 is YSYEKL. CDR3 length: 16 amino acids. The CDR3 protein is CASSPLAGRGTGELFF. The CDR3 nucleotides read TGCGCCAGCAGCCCCCTAGCGGGGCGGGGTACCGGGGAGCTGTTTTTT.

This chain joins TRBV5-6 and TRBJ2-3; D may be TRBD2 (6 bases). The germline V gene has CDR1 SGHDT and CDR2 YYEEEE. The CDR3 has 13 amino acids. Trimming removed 2 bases from V and 4 bases from J, with 8 bases in between. The CDR3 DNA follows: TGTGCCAGCAGCTTCGGAGGGTCAGATACGCAGTATTTT. Amino acid sequence: CASSFGGSDTQYF.

The chain links TRBV6-5 to TRBJ2-1; perhaps TRBD1 as D (6 bases). This CDR3 is 15 amino acids long. The V gene's germline CDR1 is MNHEY and CDR2 SVGAGI. V was trimmed by 0 bases and J by 8 bases, leaving 14 bases between them. CDR3 DNA: TGTGCCAGCAGTTACTCCGAGGACAGTCTACATGAGCAGTTCTTC. Its translation is CASSYSEDSLHEQFF.

The CDR3 is CASSKYGTGDEKLFF. The CDR3 bases are TGTGCCAGCAGCAAATACGGGACAGGGGATGAAAAACTGTTTTTT. The chain joins TRBV14 to TRBJ1-4, with 10 positions matching TRBD1. Germline-derived CDR1 and CDR2 are SGHDN and FVKESK. V lost 5 bases, J lost 6 bases, and 6 bases stayed unmatched. CDR3 length: 15 amino acids.

The chain recombines TRBV6-1 with TRBJ2-3, with TRBD2 matching over 11 bases. V gave up 6 bases and J gave up 0 bases; unmatched junction bases: 2. The CDR3 covers 15 residues. Looked up from germline, CDR1 is MNHNS and CDR2 is SASEGT. The CDR3 loop is CASSLAGGSTDTQYF. CDR3 nucleotides: TGTGCCAGCAGCCTAGCGGGGGGAAGCACAGATACGCAGTATTTT.

The chain has TRBV7-2 and TRBJ2-3; 7 nucleotides agree with TRBD1. With 1 base clipped from V and 5 bases from J, the junction kept 15 bases outside the gene matches. The CDR3 loop spans 18 amino acids. CDR1 is SGHTA and CDR2 is FQGNSA in the germline V gene. The CDR3 DNA follows: TGTGCCAGCAGCTTAGTGCCAGGGGGTGGATGGATGAAAGATACGCAGTATTTT. It specifies CASSLVPGGGWMKDTQYF.

By share, this clone counts as medium-sized. The rearrangement links TRBV7-9 to TRBJ1-5; D is perhaps TRBD1 (6 bases). Trimming left V 4 bases short and J 5 bases short, with 15 bases between. Germline-derived CDR1 and CDR2 are SEHNR and FQNEAQ (reference sequence). The CDR3 is 15 amino acids. The CDR3 loop is CASSSSQGGDQPQHF. The CDR3 bases are TGTGCCAGCAGCTCGTCACAGGGTGGGGATCAGCCCCAGCATTTT.

This sequence joins TRBV6-4 and TRBJ1-2; 9 bases agree with TRBD1. The CDR3 runs to 14 residues. Germline V gene data show CDR1 as MRHNA and CDR2 as SNTAGT. The V segment lost 6 bases and the J segment 8 bases; nucleotides outside the gene matches: 10. CDR3 bases: TGTGCCAGCAGCGAGGACAGGGGATCCTCCGGCTACACCTTC. Encoded protein: CASSEDRGSSGYTF.

The J gene is TRBJ1-2, the V gene TRBV5-1; possibly TRBD1 for D (5 bases). The V end lost 7 bases, the J end lost 3 bases, and 13 bases lay between the germline ends. Germline V gene data show CDR1 as SGHRS and CDR2 as YFSETQ. The CDR3 extends over 13 amino acids. As DNA, the CDR3 is TGCGCCAGCTCCCCGGGGGTGGACTATGGCTACACCTTC. As protein: CASSPGVDYGYTF.

The chain carries TRBV5-1 and TRBJ2-1; 10 bases fit TRBD1. V was clipped by 3 bases and J by 3 bases; unmatched bases: 9. Germline V CDR1 and CDR2: SGHRS, YFSETQ. This CDR3 spans 17 amino acids. The CDR3 nucleotides read TGCGCCAGCAGCTCAAAATCCGGGACAGGGGACTACAATGAGCAGTTCTTC. Translated: CASSSKSGTGDYNEQFF.

V usage is TRBV7-2 and J usage is TRBJ1-2, with 8 positions matching TRBD1. Germline CDR1 and CDR2: SGHTA and FQGNSA. With V trimmed by 6 bases and J by 4 bases, 4 bases remained unmatched. The CDR3 has 13 residues. CDR3 protein: CASRPGGRYGYTF. The CDR3 nucleotides read TGTGCCAGCAGGCCAGGGGGCCGCTATGGCTACACCTTC.

The chain carries TRBV4-2 and TRBJ2-3, with 12 bases fitting TRBD2. The CDR3 extends over 20 amino acids. The germline V gene has CDR1 LGHNA and CDR2 YNFKEQ. Trimming took 1 base from V and 6 from J; bases not matched to a gene: 17. In nucleotides, the CDR3 is TGTGCCAGCAGCCAAGCACGACTAGCGGGGGATACACTTGTCCCCGATACGCAGTATTTT. It translates to CASSQARLAGDTLVPDTQYF.

The genes are TRBV4-2 and TRBJ2-1; D is unclear. Germline loops: CDR1 LGHNA, CDR2 YNFKEQ. V shed 0 bases and J shed 4 bases, with 7 bases lying between them. The CDR3 covers 14 residues. The CDR3, as DNA: TGTGCCAGCAGCCAAGATCAGTTTTACAATGAGCAGTTCTTC. It is translated as CASSQDQFYNEQFF.

This clone was recorded once. The genes are TRBV18 and TRBJ1-1; unclear D gene. CDR3 length equals 13 residues. Trimming shortened V by 6 bases and J by 2 bases, and 10 bases separated the two germline ends. In germline, CDR1 is KGHSH, CDR2 LQKENI. The CDR3 region is CASSADINTEAFF. The CDR3 DNA reads TGTGCCAGCTCCGCCGACATCAACACTGAAGCTTTCTTT. Based on the CDR3 plus reference TRBV18 and TRBJ1-1, the full variable domain is NAGVMQNPRHLVRRRGQEARLRCSPMKGHSHVYWYRQLPEEGLKFMVYLQKENIIDESGMPKERFSAEFPKEGPSILRIQQVVRGDSAAYFCASSADINTEAFFGQGTRLTVV.

The chain carries TRBV18 and TRBJ2-3; D may be TRBD2 (6 bases). V shed 2 bases and J shed 3 bases, with 6 bases lying between them. CDR1 is KGHSH, CDR2 LQKENI, per germline. CDR3 length: 13 amino acids. CDR3 in amino acids: CASSPAGTDTQYF. Written as DNA, the CDR3 is TGTGCCAGCTCACCAGCGGGGACAGATACGCAGTATTTT.

The chain is built from TRBV13 and TRBJ1-6, with D possibly being TRBD1 (6 bases). The CDR3 spans 16 residues. Trimming removed 2 bases from V and 0 bases from J, with 8 bases in between. Germline V gene data show CDR1 as PRHDT and CDR2 as FYEKMQ (reference sequence). CDR3 region: CASSLTQGSYNSPLHF. The DNA for the CDR3 is TGTGCCAGCAGCTTAACACAGGGCTCCTATAATTCACCCCTCCACTTT.

The sample holds a few counts of this clone. The genes are TRBV7-3 and TRBJ1-1, with D hard to call. Looked up from germline, CDR1 is SGHTA and CDR2 is FQGTGA. CDR3 length: 15 residues. Trimming left V 1 base short and J 0 bases short, with 9 bases between. This CDR3 reads CASSLMAVMNTEAFF. CDR3 coding DNA: TGTGCCAGCAGCTTAATGGCCGTCATGAACACTGAAGCTTTCTTT.

The chain couples TRBV2 to TRBJ1-5; TRBD1 agrees at 10 bases. Germline values: CDR1 SNHLY, CDR2 FYNNEI. V gave up 5 bases and J gave up 7 bases; unmatched junction bases: 8. The CDR3 totals 15 residues. The CDR3 loop reads CASSTQTGGGQPQHF. In DNA, the CDR3 is TGTGCCAGCAGTACCCAGACAGGGGGCGGCCAGCCCCAGCATTTT.

The rearrangement uses TRBV6-6 and TRBJ1-1; no firm D call. V lost 5 bases, J lost 4 bases, and 11 bases lay in between. Germline V gene sequence: CDR1 MNHNY, CDR2 SVGAGI (reference sequence). The CDR3 loop spans 13 amino acids. The CDR3 nucleotides read TGTGCCAGCAGTACTTTCCTTATCACTGAAGCTTTCTTT. Amino acids: CASSTFLITEAFF.

The chain employs TRBV10-1 and TRBJ2-2; D possibly corresponds to TRBD2 (5 bases). Trimming left V 5 bases short and J 5 bases short, with 9 bases between. Per germline, CDR1 WNHNN and CDR2 SYGVQD (reference sequence). This CDR3 has 13 amino acids. Here the CDR3 reads CASSRTGTGELFF. The DNA for the CDR3 is TGCGCCAGCAGTCGAACGGGGACCGGGGAGCTGTTTTTT.

This clone occurred a few times. The V gene is TRBV20-1, the J gene TRBJ1-1, with a tentative D call TRBD1 (6 bases). The CDR3 runs 11 residues. The V gene's germline CDR1 is DFQATT and CDR2 SNEGSKA (reference sequence). V was shortened by 6 bases and J by 9 bases, with 14 bases between the two germline ends. The CDR3 DNA sequence: TGCAGTGCCATCGGGACACCCAAAGCTTTCTTT. This gives the protein CSAIGTPKAFF.

The chain uses TRBV27 and TRBJ2-1; TRBD1 matches at 9 bases. CDR3 size: 13 residues. V shed 6 bases and J 9 bases; nucleotides not matched to a gene: 6. Germline assignment: CDR1 MNHEY and CDR2 SMNVEV (reference sequence). The chain's CDR3 is CASRRTGVSEQFF. In DNA, the CDR3 is TGTGCCAGCAGACGGACAGGGGTAAGTGAGCAGTTCTTC.

The V gene is TRBV5-6, the J gene TRBJ1-5; no definite D call. Trimming cost V 2 bases and J 7 bases, with 13 bases left between them. Germline CDR1 SGHDT, CDR2 YYEEEE. CDR3 length: 14 amino acids. CDR3 amino acids: CASSFRGTVQPQHF. The CDR3, as DNA: TGTGCCAGCAGCTTTCGAGGTACGGTGCAGCCCCAGCATTTT.